This T cell receptor beta chain was recorded in a study of CD8+ T cells in alopecia areata. As the sequencing template, cDNA was produced by extracting RNA and reverse transcribing it. The table came from immunoSEQ multiplex PCR; TCRdb's copy has only in-frame clones and leaves some out. The repertoire includes roughly 120,000 clones, less than 80% of them detected once, and 2.8% sits in the top ten. PBMCs provided sorted CD4+ and CD8+ T cells. Concerning this clone itself: Its antigen is currently unknown.

The CDR3 contains 15 residues. Trimming removed 3 bases at V and 3 bases at J, with 12 bases between. CDR1 SGHVS and CDR2 FQNEAQ come from the germline V gene. The study's findings and limits: Affected lesional scalp, above all in alopecia totalis/universalis, was more clonal than normal scalp.

Sequenced material: CD4+ T cells sorted from blood. V and J are TRBV7-8 and TRBJ1-5; a possible D gene is TRBD1 (6 bases). The sequence came from a human donor in good health. The CDR3 loop is CASSFAGGPNQPQHF. CDR3 coding DNA: TGTGCCAGCAGCTTCGCCGGGGGGCCCAATCAGCCCCAGCATTTT.